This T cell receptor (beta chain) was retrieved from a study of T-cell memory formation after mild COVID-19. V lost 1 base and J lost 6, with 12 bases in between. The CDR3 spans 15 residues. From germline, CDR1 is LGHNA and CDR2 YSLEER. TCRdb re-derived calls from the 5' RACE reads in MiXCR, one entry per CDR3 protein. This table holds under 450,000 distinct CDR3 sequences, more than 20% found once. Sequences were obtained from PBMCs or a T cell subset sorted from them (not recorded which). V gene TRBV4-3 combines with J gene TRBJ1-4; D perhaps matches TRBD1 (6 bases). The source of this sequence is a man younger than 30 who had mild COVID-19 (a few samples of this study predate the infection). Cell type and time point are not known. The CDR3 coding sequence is TGCGCCAGCAGCCAAGTCGGGACATCGGATGAAAAACTGTTTTTT. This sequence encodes CASSQVGTSDEKLFF.